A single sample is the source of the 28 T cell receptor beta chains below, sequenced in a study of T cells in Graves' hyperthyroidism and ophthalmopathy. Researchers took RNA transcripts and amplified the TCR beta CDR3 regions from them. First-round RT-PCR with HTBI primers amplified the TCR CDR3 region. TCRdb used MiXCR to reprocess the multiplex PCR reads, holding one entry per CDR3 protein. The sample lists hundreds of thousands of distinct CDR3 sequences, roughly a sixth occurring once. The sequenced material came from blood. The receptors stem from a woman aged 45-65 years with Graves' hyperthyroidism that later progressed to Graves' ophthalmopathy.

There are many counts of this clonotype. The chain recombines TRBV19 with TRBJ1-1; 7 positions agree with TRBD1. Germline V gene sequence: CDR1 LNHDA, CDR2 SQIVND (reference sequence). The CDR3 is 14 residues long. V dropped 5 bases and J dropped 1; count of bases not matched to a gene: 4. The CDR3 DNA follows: TGTGCCAGTAGTGGGGACAGAAGGAACACTGAAGCTTTCTTT. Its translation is CASSGDRRNTEAFF.

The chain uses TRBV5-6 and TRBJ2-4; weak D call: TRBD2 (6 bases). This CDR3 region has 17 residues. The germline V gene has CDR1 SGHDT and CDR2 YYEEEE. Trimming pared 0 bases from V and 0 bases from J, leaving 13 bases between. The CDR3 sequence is CASSLGGRRGAKNIQYF. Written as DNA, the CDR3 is TGTGCCAGCAGCTTGGGAGGCAGGAGGGGAGCCAAAAACATTCAGTACTTC.

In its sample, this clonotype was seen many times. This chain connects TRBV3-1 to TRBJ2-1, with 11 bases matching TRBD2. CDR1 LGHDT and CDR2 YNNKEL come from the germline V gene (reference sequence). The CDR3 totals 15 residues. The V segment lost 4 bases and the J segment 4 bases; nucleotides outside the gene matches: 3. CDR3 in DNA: TGTGCCAGCAGCCGGTGGACTAGCGGGTACAATGAGCAGTTCTTC. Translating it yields CASSRWTSGYNEQFF.

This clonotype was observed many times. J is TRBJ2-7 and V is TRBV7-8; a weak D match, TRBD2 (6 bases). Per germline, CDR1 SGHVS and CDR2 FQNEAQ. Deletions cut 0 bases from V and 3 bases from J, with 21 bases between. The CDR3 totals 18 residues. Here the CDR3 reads CASSLASPAGTPGYEQYF. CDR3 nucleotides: TGTGCCAGCAGCTTAGCGTCCCCGGCGGGGACCCCGGGCTACGAGCAGTACTTC.

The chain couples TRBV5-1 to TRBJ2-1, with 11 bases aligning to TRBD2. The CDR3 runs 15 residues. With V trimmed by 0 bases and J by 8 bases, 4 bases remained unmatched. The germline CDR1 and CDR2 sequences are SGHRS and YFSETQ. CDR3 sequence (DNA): TGCGCCAGCAGCTTGGGGGCTAGCGGGGGGTATGAGCAGTTCTTC. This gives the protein CASSLGASGGYEQFF.

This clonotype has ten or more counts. CDR3 protein: CASSLVVSGYTGELFF. CDR3 in DNA: TGTGCCAGCAGCTTAGTAGTTAGCGGCTACACCGGGGAGCTGTTTTTT. The V gene is TRBV11-2, the J gene TRBJ2-2, with D maybe TRBD2 (6 bases). This CDR3 is 16 amino acids long. Germline CDR1 is SGHAT and CDR2 is FQNNGV. V was cut by 1 base and J by 3 bases, with 12 bases left in between.

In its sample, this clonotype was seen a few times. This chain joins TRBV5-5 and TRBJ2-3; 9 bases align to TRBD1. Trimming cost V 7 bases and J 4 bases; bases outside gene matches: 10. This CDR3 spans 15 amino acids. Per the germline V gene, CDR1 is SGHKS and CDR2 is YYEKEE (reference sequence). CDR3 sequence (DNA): TGTGCCAGCCGACCCGAGACAGGGGGGGCAGATACGCAGTATTTT. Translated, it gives CASRPETGGADTQYF.

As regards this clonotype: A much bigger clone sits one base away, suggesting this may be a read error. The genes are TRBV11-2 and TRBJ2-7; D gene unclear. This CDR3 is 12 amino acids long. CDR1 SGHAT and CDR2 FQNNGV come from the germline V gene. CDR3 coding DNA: TGTGCCAGCAGCTTAGCCACTTACGGGCAGTACTTC. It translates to CASSLATYGQYF. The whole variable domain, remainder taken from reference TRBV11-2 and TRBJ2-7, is EAGVAQSPRYKIIEKRQSVAFWCNPISGHATLYWYQQILGQGPKLLIQFQNNGVVDDSQLPKDRFSAERLKGVDSTLKIQPAKLEDSAVYLCASSLATYGQYFGPGTRLTVT.

The CDR3 loop reads CATSDPKGTAFDEQFF. Written as DNA, the CDR3 is TGTGCCACCAGTGACCCTAAGGGGACAGCTTTCGATGAGCAGTTCTTC. The chain couples TRBV24-1 to TRBJ2-1, with 7 bases matching TRBD1. The CDR3 contains 16 residues. CDR1 is KGHDR and CDR2 is SFDVKD in the germline V gene. Germline trimming cut 4 bases from V and 8 bases from J; bases unmatched to any gene: 13.

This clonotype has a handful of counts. CDR3 DNA sequence: TGTGCCAGCAGCCCCTTTGGGGCCAGCACCGGGGAGCTGTTTTTT. It encodes CASSPFGASTGELFF. The genes are TRBV3-1 and TRBJ2-2; D is possibly TRBD1 (5 bases). This CDR3 contains 15 residues. Germline CDR1 and CDR2: LGHDT and YNNKEL (reference sequence). The ends were cut back, 4 bases at V and 4 bases at J, with 13 bases in the middle.

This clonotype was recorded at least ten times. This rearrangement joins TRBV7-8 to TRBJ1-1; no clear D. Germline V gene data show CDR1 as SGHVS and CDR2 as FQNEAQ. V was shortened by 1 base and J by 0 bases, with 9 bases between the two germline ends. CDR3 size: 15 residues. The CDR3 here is CASSLVKSMNTEAFF. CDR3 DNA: TGTGCCAGCAGCTTAGTCAAGAGCATGAACACTGAAGCTTTCTTT. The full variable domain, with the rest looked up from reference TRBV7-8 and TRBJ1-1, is GAGVSQSPRYKVAKRGQDVALRCDPISGHVSLFWYQQALGQGPEFLTYFQNEAQLDKSGLPSDRFFAERPEGSVSTLKIQRTQQEDSAVYLCASSLVKSMNTEAFFGQGTRLTVV.

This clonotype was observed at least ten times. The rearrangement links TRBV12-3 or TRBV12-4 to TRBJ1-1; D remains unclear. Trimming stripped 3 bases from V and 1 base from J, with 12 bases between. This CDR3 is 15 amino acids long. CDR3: CASSFEGATNTEAFF. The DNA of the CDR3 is TGTGCCAGCAGTTTTGAGGGTGCTACGAACACTGAAGCTTTCTTT.

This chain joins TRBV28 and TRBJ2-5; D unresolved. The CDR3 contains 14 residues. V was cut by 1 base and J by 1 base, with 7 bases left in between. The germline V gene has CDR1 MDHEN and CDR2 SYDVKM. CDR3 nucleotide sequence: TGTGCCAGCAGTTTATTAAACAGCCAAGAGACCCAGTACTTC. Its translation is CASSLLNSQETQYF. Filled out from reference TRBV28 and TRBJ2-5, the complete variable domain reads DVKVTQSSRYLVKRTGEKVFLECVQDMDHENMFWYRQDPGLGLRLIYFSYDVKMKEKGDIPEGYSVSREKKERFSLILESASTNQTSMYLCASSLLNSQETQYFGPGTRLLVL.

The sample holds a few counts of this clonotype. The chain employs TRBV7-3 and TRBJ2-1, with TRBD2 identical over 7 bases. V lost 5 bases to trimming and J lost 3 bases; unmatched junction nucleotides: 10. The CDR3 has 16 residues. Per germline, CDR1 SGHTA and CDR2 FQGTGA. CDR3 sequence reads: CASSTSLAGDYNEQFF. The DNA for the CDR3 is TGTGCCAGCAGCACCTCTTTAGCGGGTGACTACAATGAGCAGTTCTTC.

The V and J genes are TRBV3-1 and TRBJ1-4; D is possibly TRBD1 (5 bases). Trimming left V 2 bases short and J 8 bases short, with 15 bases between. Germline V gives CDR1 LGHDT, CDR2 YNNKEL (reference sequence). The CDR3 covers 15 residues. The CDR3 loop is CASSQLTGDREKLFF. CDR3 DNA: TGTGCCAGCAGCCAATTAACGGGGGATAGGGAAAAACTGTTTTTT.

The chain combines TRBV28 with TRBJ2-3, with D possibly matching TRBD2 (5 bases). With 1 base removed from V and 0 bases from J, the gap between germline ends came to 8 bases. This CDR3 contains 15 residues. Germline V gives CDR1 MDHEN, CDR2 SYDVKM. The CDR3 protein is CASSLYGESTDTQYF. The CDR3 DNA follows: TGTGCCAGCAGTTTATATGGGGAGAGCACAGATACGCAGTATTTT.

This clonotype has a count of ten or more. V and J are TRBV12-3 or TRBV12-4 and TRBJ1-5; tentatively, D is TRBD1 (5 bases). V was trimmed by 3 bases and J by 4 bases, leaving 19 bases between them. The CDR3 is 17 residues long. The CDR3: CASSLAQGGYRNQPQHF. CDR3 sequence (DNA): TGTGCCAGCAGTTTGGCGCAGGGAGGATATCGGAATCAGCCCCAGCATTTT.

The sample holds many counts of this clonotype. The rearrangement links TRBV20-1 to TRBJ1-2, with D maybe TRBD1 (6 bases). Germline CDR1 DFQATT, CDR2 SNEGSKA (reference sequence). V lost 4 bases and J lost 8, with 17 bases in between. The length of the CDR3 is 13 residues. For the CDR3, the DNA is TGCAGTGCTACCCGGGACACAGGTGGCGGCTACACCTTC. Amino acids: CSATRDTGGGYTF.

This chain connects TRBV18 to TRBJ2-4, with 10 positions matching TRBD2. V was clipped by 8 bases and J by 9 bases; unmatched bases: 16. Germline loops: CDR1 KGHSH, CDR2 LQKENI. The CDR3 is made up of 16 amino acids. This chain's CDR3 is CASASLAGEAFRIQYF. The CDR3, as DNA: TGTGCCAGCGCAAGTCTAGCGGGAGAGGCATTTCGCATTCAGTACTTC.

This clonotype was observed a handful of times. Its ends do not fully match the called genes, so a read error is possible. For the CDR3, the DNA is TGTGCCAGCAGCTTATGGGGGGACTATGGCTGCACCTTC. Amino acids: CASSLWGDYGCTF. This chain joins TRBV7-3 and TRBJ1-2, with D maybe TRBD1 (5 bases). Germline CDR1 SGHTA, CDR2 FQGTGA. This CDR3 has 13 amino acids.

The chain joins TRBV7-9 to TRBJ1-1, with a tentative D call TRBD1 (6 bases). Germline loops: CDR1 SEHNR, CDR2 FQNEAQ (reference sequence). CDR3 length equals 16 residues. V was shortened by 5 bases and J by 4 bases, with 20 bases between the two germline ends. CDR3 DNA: TGTGCCAGCAGCCCGTCGGGGGCGCGGGGGGTCACTGAAGCTTTCTTT. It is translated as CASSPSGARGVTEAFF.

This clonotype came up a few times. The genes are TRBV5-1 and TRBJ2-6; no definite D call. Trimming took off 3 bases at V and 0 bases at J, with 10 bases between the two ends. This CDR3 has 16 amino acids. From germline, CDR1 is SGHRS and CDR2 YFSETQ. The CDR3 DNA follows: TGCGCCAGCAGCTCGCTAGATCCCTCTGGGGCCAACGTCCTGACTTTC. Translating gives CASSSLDPSGANVLTF.

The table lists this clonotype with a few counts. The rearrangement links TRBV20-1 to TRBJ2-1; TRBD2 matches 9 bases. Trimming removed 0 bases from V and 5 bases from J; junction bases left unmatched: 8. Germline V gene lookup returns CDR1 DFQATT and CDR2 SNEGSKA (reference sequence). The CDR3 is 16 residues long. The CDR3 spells CSARDRPSGVNNEQFF. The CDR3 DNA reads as TGCAGTGCTAGAGATCGGCCTAGCGGGGTCAACAATGAGCAGTTCTTC.

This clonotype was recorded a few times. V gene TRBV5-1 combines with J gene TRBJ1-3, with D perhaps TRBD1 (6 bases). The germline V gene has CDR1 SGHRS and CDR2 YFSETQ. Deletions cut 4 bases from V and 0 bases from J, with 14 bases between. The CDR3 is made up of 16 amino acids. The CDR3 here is CASSTATGISGNTIYF. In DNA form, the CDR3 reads TGCGCCAGCAGCACCGCCACAGGGATCTCTGGAAACACCATATATTTT. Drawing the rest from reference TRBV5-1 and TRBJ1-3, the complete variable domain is KAGVTQTPRYLIKTRGQQVTLSCSPISGHRSVSWYQQTPGQGLQFLFEYFSETQRNKGNFPGRFSGRQFSNSRSEMNVSTLELGDSALYLCASSTATGISGNTIYFGEGSWLTVV.

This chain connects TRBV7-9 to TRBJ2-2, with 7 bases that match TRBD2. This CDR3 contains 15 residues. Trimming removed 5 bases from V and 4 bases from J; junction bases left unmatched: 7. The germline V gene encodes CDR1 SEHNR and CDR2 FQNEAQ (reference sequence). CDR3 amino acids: CASSQVGGTTGELFF. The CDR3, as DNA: TGTGCCAGCAGCCAAGTGGGGGGGACCACCGGGGAGCTGTTTTTT.

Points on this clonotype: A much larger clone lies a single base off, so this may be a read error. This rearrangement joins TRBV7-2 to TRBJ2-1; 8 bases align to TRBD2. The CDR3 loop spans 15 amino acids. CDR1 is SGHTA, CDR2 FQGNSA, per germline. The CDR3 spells CASSNVAGRYSEQFF. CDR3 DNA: TGTGCCAGCAGCAACGTAGCGGGGCGATACAGTGAGCAGTTCTTC.

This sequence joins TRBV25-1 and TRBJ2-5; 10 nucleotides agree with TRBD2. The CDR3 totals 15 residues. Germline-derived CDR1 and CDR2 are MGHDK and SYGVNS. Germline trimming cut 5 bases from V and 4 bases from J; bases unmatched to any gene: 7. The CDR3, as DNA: TGTGCCAGCAGTCCAAGGGTAGCGGGGGGAGAGACCCAGTACTTC. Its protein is CASSPRVAGGETQYF. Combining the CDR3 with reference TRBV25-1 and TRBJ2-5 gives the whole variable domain EADIYQTPRYLVIGTGKKITLECSQTMGHDKMYWYQQDPGMELHLIHYSYGVNSTEKGDLSSESTVSRIRTEHFPLTLESARPSHTSQYLCASSPRVAGGETQYFGPGTRLLVL.

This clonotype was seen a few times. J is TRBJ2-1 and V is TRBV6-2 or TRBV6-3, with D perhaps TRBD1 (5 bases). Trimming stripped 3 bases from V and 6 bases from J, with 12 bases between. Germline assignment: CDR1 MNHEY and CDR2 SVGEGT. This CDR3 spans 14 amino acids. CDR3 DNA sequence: TGTGCCAGCAGTTATTTCGACAGCCTCAATGAGCAGTTCTTC. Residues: CASSYFDSLNEQFF.